Here is one TCR beta chain with its context. Its antigen is undetermined. The data belong to a study of a mutant IDH1 vaccine in newly diagnosed glioma. As for the study in general: Vaccine dosing followed radiotherapy by 4-6 weeks, or accompanied temozolomide cycles. Former treatment meant radiotherapy, temozolomide, or both; the majority had gotten both.

Time point in this sample: week 47, end of study. Doses of 300 ug of mutant IDH1 20-mer peptide were given with topical imiquimod. Clones were read by immunoSEQ multiplex PCR, and TCRdb kept only the in-frame ones, dropping some. The sample carries about 56,000 clones, roughly 76% recorded once. Germline V lookup: CDR1 MNHEY, CDR2 SVGAGI. This CDR3 contains 15 residues. Unmatched junction bases numbered 13, after V lost 6 bases and J lost 9 bases. The clonotype comes from a man over 45 with glioma. V is TRBV6-5 and J is TRBJ1-2; 10 bases match TRBD1. This sample comprised PBMCs, obtained from a glioma patient whose treatment included an IDH1 peptide vaccine. Here the CDR3 reads CASSLSAGTGVRYTF. In nucleotides, the CDR3 is TGTGCCAGCAGCCTCAGTGCCGGGACAGGGGTTCGCTACACCTTC.